A selection of T cell receptor beta chains follows, all from one sample in a study of OX40 agonist ivuxolimab in advanced cancers. Profiling relied on immunoSEQ multiplex PCR, and the TCRdb table lists in-frame clones only, not all of them. Counted here are some 40,000 clones, 60% to 80% occurring once; the ten biggest clones make up under 25%. The sequencing here drew on CD4+ or CD8+ T cells sorted from blood, taken in a trial of the OX40 agonist ivuxolimab. These receptors all come from an adult with an advanced solid tumor such as melanoma, head and neck, liver or kidney cancer. The CDR3 runs from the conserved cysteine through the conserved F or W. The D gene is left open where the match is weak. Rows may omit the clone size; those that give it use once, few, many or a size class.

v_gene: TRBV19
abundance: NA
d_gene: TRBD2
j_gene: TRBJ2-1
CDR3aa: CASSIDGGGNPYNEQFF
CDR3nt: TGTGCCAGTAGTATCGACGGGGGGGGAAACCCCTACAATGAGCAGTTCTTC

v_gene: TRBV6-5
abundance: NA
d_gene: NA
j_gene: TRBJ1-6
CDR3aa: CASGLSNSPLHF
CDR3nt: TGTGCCAGCGGTCTTTCGAATTCACCCCTCCACTTT

v_gene: TRBV5-6
abundance: once
d_gene: TRBD1
j_gene: TRBJ2-5
CDR3aa: CASSSEQGATETQYF
CDR3nt: TGTGCCAGCAGCTCGGAACAGGGGGCGACTGAGACCCAGTACTTC

v_gene: TRBV18
abundance: NA
d_gene: TRBD1
j_gene: TRBJ2-1
CDR3aa: CASSPGQGPSSYNEQFF
CDR3nt: TGTGCCAGCTCGCCGGGACAGGGTCCAAGCTCCTACAATGAGCAGTTCTTC

v_gene: TRBV11-3
abundance: NA
d_gene: NA
j_gene: TRBJ2-1
CDR3aa: CASSPWDSDNEQFF
CDR3nt: TGTGCCAGCAGCCCCTGGGACTCAGACAATGAGCAGTTCTTC

v_gene: TRBV5-8
abundance: medium-sized
d_gene: NA
j_gene: TRBJ2-7
CDR3aa: CASSPRGRDYEQYF
CDR3nt: TGTGCCAGCAGCCCCCGGGGCAGGGACTACGAGCAGTACTTC

v_gene: TRBV4-1
abundance: NA
d_gene: NA
j_gene: TRBJ2-5
CDR3aa: CASSLSGTLETQYF
CDR3nt: TGCGCCAGCAGCCTCTCCGGGACTCTCGAGACCCAGTACTTC

v_gene: TRBV9
abundance: NA
d_gene: NA
j_gene: TRBJ2-7
CDR3aa: CASSVEVVGPEQYF
CDR3nt: TGTGCCAGCAGCGTAGAGGTAGTTGGACCCGAGCAGTACTTC

v_gene: TRBV7-2
abundance: NA
d_gene: NA
j_gene: TRBJ1-1
CDR3aa: CASSLKVNTEAFF
CDR3nt: TGTGCCAGCAGCTTGAAGGTGAACACTGAAGCTTTCTTT

v_gene: TRBV11-2
abundance: once
d_gene: NA
j_gene: TRBJ1-1
CDR3aa: CASSRHLRAEAFF
CDR3nt: TGTGCCAGCAGCCGCCACCTCCGGGCTGAAGCTTTCTTT

v_gene: TRBV19
abundance: NA
d_gene: NA
j_gene: TRBJ1-5
CDR3aa: CASSRDSGINQPQHF
CDR3nt: TGTGCCAGTAGTAGAGATTCGGGGATAAATCAGCCCCAGCATTTT

v_gene: TRBV11-2
abundance: NA
d_gene: NA
j_gene: TRBJ1-4
CDR3aa: CASSQVGEGDEKLFF
CDR3nt: TGTGCCAGCAGCCAAGTGGGAGAGGGGGATGAAAAACTGTTTTTT

v_gene: TRBV28
abundance: few
d_gene: NA
j_gene: TRBJ2-7
CDR3aa: CASSLESSGRYEQYF
CDR3nt: TGTGCCAGCAGTTTAGAGAGTAGCGGCCGCTACGAGCAGTACTTC

v_gene: TRBV6-5
abundance: NA
d_gene: NA
j_gene: TRBJ2-1
CDR3aa: CASSPQWNEQFF
CDR3nt: TGTGCCAGCAGTCCACAGTGGAATGAGCAGTTCTTC

v_gene: TRBV5-6
abundance: NA
d_gene: TRBD2
j_gene: TRBJ2-7
CDR3aa: CASSPRTRVSYEQYF
CDR3nt: TGTGCCAGCAGCCCCAGGACTAGGGTTTCCTACGAGCAGTACTTC

v_gene: TRBV7-9
abundance: NA
d_gene: NA
j_gene: TRBJ2-3
CDR3aa: CASSFTGTDTQYF
CDR3nt: TGTGCCAGCAGCTTCACTGGCACAGATACGCAGTATTTT

v_gene: TRBV27
abundance: NA
d_gene: NA
j_gene: TRBJ2-5
CDR3aa: CASSLYGGQSQYF
CDR3nt: TGTGCCAGCAGTTTATATGGGGGGCAATCCCAGTACTTC

v_gene: TRBV20-1
abundance: once
d_gene: TRBD2
j_gene: TRBJ2-1
CDR3aa: CSASGGAWQFF
CDR3nt: TGCAGTGCTAGCGGGGGGGCCTGGCAGTTCTTC

v_gene: TRBV2
abundance: NA
d_gene: TRBD1
j_gene: TRBJ1-5
CDR3aa: CASGAGGAVQPQHF
CDR3nt: TGTGCCAGCGGGGCAGGGGGGGCTGTGCAGCCCCAGCATTTT

v_gene: TRBV6-1
abundance: NA
d_gene: TRBD1
j_gene: TRBJ1-6
CDR3aa: CASSGFTGADSPLHF
CDR3nt: TGTGCCAGCAGTGGGTTCACAGGGGCTGATTCACCCCTCCACTTT

v_gene: TRBV11-3
abundance: NA
d_gene: NA
j_gene: TRBJ2-2
CDR3aa: CASSGVSGANTGELFF
CDR3nt: TGTGCCAGCAGTGGAGTGAGCGGAGCGAACACCGGGGAGCTGTTTTTT

v_gene: TRBV7-6
abundance: few
d_gene: TRBD2
j_gene: TRBJ2-1
CDR3aa: CASSLFARTSGSAMGHNEQFF
CDR3nt: TGTGCCAGCAGCTTATTTGCGCGGACTAGCGGGAGCGCGATGGGACATAATGAGCAGTTCTTC

v_gene: TRBV4-3
abundance: NA
d_gene: TRBD1
j_gene: TRBJ1-2
CDR3aa: CASSQDLGAGGRYGYTF
CDR3nt: TGCGCCAGCAGCCAAGATCTAGGAGCAGGGGGCAGGTATGGCTACACCTTC

v_gene: TRBV4-2
abundance: NA
d_gene: TRBD1
j_gene: TRBJ2-2
CDR3aa: CASEQGAGTGELFF
CDR3nt: TGTGCCAGCGAACAGGGGGCCGGGACCGGGGAGCTGTTTTTT

v_gene: TRBV7-2
abundance: NA
d_gene: NA
j_gene: TRBJ1-1
CDR3aa: CASSPDRRDKYFEAFF
CDR3nt: TGTGCCAGCAGCCCCGACCGCCGGGACAAGTATTTTGAAGCTTTCTTT

v_gene: TRBV10-3
abundance: NA
d_gene: NA
j_gene: TRBJ2-1
CDR3aa: CAISETRDRDNEQFF
CDR3nt: TGTGCCATCAGTGAAACCAGGGACCGAGACAATGAGCAGTTCTTC

v_gene: TRBV5-6
abundance: NA
d_gene: TRBD2
j_gene: TRBJ2-3
CDR3aa: CASSWGLAGTDTQYF
CDR3nt: TGTGCCAGCAGCTGGGGACTAGCTGGCACAGATACGCAGTATTTT

v_gene: TRBV10-2
abundance: NA
d_gene: TRBD1
j_gene: TRBJ2-1
CDR3aa: CASSYRGHYNEQFF
CDR3nt: TGCGCCAGCAGCTACAGGGGGCACTACAATGAGCAGTTCTTC

v_gene: TRBV30
abundance: NA
d_gene: NA
j_gene: TRBJ1-5
CDR3aa: CAWSVLGYGQPQHF
CDR3nt: TGTGCCTGGAGTGTACTAGGCTACGGTCAGCCCCAGCATTTT

v_gene: TRBV5-4
abundance: NA
d_gene: NA
j_gene: TRBJ1-4
CDR3aa: CASSSGRDLNEKLFF
CDR3nt: TGTGCCAGCAGCTCCGGCCGGGACCTTAATGAAAAACTGTTTTTT

v_gene: TRBV6-5
abundance: NA
d_gene: NA
j_gene: TRBJ1-5
CDR3aa: CASSSQRSNQPQHF
CDR3nt: TGTGCCAGCAGCTCACAGAGGAGCAATCAGCCCCAGCATTTT

v_gene: TRBV9
abundance: NA
d_gene: NA
j_gene: TRBJ2-7
CDR3aa: CASSADSVSYEQYF
CDR3nt: TGTGCCAGCAGCGCGGACAGCGTGTCCTACGAGCAGTACTTC

v_gene: TRBV28
abundance: NA
d_gene: TRBD1
j_gene: TRBJ1-4
CDR3aa: CASSSTGGASEKLFF
CDR3nt: TGTGCCAGCAGTTCGACAGGGGGCGCGTCTGAAAAACTGTTTTTT

v_gene: TRBV4-1
abundance: NA
d_gene: TRBD2
j_gene: TRBJ2-3
CDR3aa: CASSQAGGQGDTQYF
CDR3nt: TGCGCCAGCAGCCAAGCGGGGGGGCAGGGAGATACGCAGTATTTT

v_gene: TRBV4-1
abundance: NA
d_gene: TRBD1
j_gene: TRBJ2-7
CDR3aa: CASSVRDSYEQYF
CDR3nt: TGCGCCAGCAGCGTCCGGGACAGCTACGAGCAGTACTTC

v_gene: TRBV7-8
abundance: NA
d_gene: NA
j_gene: TRBJ1-5
CDR3aa: CASSLAAHSNQPQHF
CDR3nt: TGTGCCAGCAGCTTGGCAGCACATAGCAATCAGCCCCAGCATTTT

v_gene: TRBV6-6
abundance: once
d_gene: NA
j_gene: TRBJ2-6
CDR3aa: CASSPLGGTGANVLTF
CDR3nt: TGTGCCAGCAGCCCATTAGGGGGAACTGGGGCCAACGTCCTGACTTTC

v_gene: TRBV2
abundance: NA
d_gene: TRBD1
j_gene: TRBJ2-3
CDR3aa: CASSDGTGGVYTQYF
CDR3nt: TGTGCCAGCAGTGATGGAACAGGGGGCGTGTATACGCAGTATTTT

v_gene: TRBV28
abundance: NA
d_gene: NA
j_gene: TRBJ1-1
CDR3aa: CASNRVRGNTEAFF
CDR3nt: TGTGCCAGTAACAGGGTTCGGGGGAACACTGAAGCTTTCTTT

v_gene: TRBV9
abundance: NA
d_gene: TRBD1
j_gene: TRBJ2-1
CDR3aa: CASNSGQGSEQFF
CDR3nt: TGTGCCAGCAACTCGGGACAGGGGAGTGAGCAGTTCTTC

v_gene: TRBV27
abundance: NA
d_gene: NA
j_gene: TRBJ2-5
CDR3aa: CASWRRSQETQYF
CDR3nt: TGTGCCAGCTGGAGGCGGAGTCAAGAGACCCAGTACTTC

v_gene: TRBV6-5
abundance: NA
d_gene: NA
j_gene: TRBJ2-3
CDR3aa: CASEGPDTQYF
CDR3nt: TGTGCCAGCGAGGGGCCAGATACGCAGTATTTT

v_gene: TRBV7-8
abundance: few
d_gene: TRBD1
j_gene: TRBJ1-5
CDR3aa: CASSLGGQGNQPQHF
CDR3nt: TGTGCCAGCAGCTTAGGTGGACAGGGGAATCAGCCCCAGCATTTT

v_gene: TRBV4-1
abundance: NA
d_gene: NA
j_gene: TRBJ2-7
CDR3aa: CASSLSEGGAYEQYF
CDR3nt: TGCGCCAGCTCCCTGTCGGAGGGCGGGGCCTACGAGCAGTACTTC

v_gene: TRBV6-5
abundance: NA
d_gene: TRBD2
j_gene: TRBJ2-2
CDR3aa: CASSLAGGNTGELFF
CDR3nt: TGTGCCAGCTCTCTGGCGGGAGGGAATACCGGGGAGCTGTTTTTT

v_gene: TRBV10-3
abundance: NA
d_gene: TRBD1
j_gene: TRBJ1-4
CDR3aa: CATHPSTGDNEKLFF
CDR3nt: TGTGCCACCCACCCTTCGACAGGGGATAATGAAAAACTGTTTTTT

v_gene: TRBV9
abundance: NA
d_gene: TRBD2
j_gene: TRBJ2-1
CDR3aa: CASSPELAGGYNEQFF
CDR3nt: TGTGCCAGCAGCCCCGAACTAGCGGGGGGGTACAATGAGCAGTTCTTC

v_gene: TRBV20-1
abundance: NA
d_gene: NA
j_gene: TRBJ1-1
CDR3aa: CSATPSTEAFF
CDR3nt: TGCAGTGCTACCCCCTCGACTGAAGCTTTCTTT

v_gene: TRBV7-3
abundance: few
d_gene: TRBD2
j_gene: TRBJ2-3
CDR3aa: CASSQGLAGVEDTQYF
CDR3nt: TGTGCCAGCAGCCAAGGACTAGCGGGAGTCGAGGATACGCAGTATTTT

v_gene: TRBV9
abundance: few
d_gene: TRBD1
j_gene: TRBJ1-2
CDR3aa: CASSVAGVEGAKFYGYTF
CDR3nt: TGTGCCAGCAGCGTAGCAGGAGTGGAGGGGGCGAAGTTCTATGGCTACACCTTC

v_gene: TRBV6-1
abundance: NA
d_gene: NA
j_gene: TRBJ2-5
CDR3aa: CASSVARETQYF
CDR3nt: TGTGCCAGCAGTGTAGCCAGAGAGACCCAGTACTTC

v_gene: TRBV6-5
abundance: once
d_gene: TRBD1
j_gene: TRBJ2-1
CDR3aa: CASSGDRGPGDEQFF
CDR3nt: TGTGCCAGCAGTGGGGACAGGGGCCCCGGGGATGAGCAGTTCTTC

v_gene: TRBV9
abundance: NA
d_gene: TRBD2
j_gene: TRBJ2-1
CDR3aa: CASSSPGGTRDNEQFF
CDR3nt: TGTGCCAGCAGCTCTCCGGGGGGGACTAGGGACAATGAGCAGTTCTTC

v_gene: TRBV5-1
abundance: few
d_gene: TRBD1
j_gene: TRBJ2-7
CDR3aa: CASSLGTGIDEQYF
CDR3nt: TGCGCCAGCAGCCTCGGGACAGGGATCGACGAGCAGTACTTC